This entry lists 2 T cell receptor beta chains sequenced from one sample in a study of blood T cell repertoires in COVID-19. TCRdb keeps only in-frame clones here, not all; method: immunoSEQ multiplex PCR. The sample has a few hundred thousand clones, roughly 90% seen once. The sample comprised PBMCs or T cells enriched from blood (not recorded which). These receptors originate from a man aged 35 to 55 who had recovered from COVID-19.

The chain combines TRBV28 with TRBJ1-1; TRBD1 matches 8 bases. Trimming removed 6 bases from V and 7 bases from J; junction bases left unmatched: 10. Per the germline V gene, CDR1 is MDHEN and CDR2 is SYDVKM. The CDR3 has 14 residues. The CDR3 region has the DNA TGTGCCAGCAGAGCACAGACAGGGGAGGTTGAAGCTTTCTTT. Translation: CASRAQTGEVEAFF.

The gene calls are TRBV29-1 and TRBJ1-1; D perhaps matches TRBD1 (5 bases). Germline values: CDR1 SQVTM, CDR2 ANQGSEA. V dropped 7 bases and J dropped 4 bases, with 25 bases sitting between them. The CDR3 length is 16 residues. CDR3 coding DNA: TGCAGCGCCCTATTGGGCCCCTGGGGCGTTGGCACTGAAGCTTTCTTT. Its protein product is CSALLGPWGVGTEAFF.